This is a list of T cell receptor beta chains from one sample in a study of cytomegalovirus exposure and HLA in healthy donors. Some clones are missing from TCRdb's copy, which holds only in-frame ones; the method was immunoSEQ multiplex PCR. The repertoire holds under 200,000 clones, with approximately 78% as singletons. The sequencing sample was made of PBMCs. The receptors derive from a woman between 40 and 50 years old in good health and CMV-seronegative. Each CDR3 is given with its conserved first and last residue. D genes are given only for firm matches. Rows may omit the clone size; those that give it use once, few, many or a size class.

clone size	J gene	D gene	V gene	CDR3 DNA	CDR3 protein
few	TRBJ1-2	.	TRBV28	TGTGCCAGCAGTTTATTGCGCCCCGGGGTTGGCTACACCTTC	CASSLLRPGVGYTF
.	TRBJ2-7	TRBD1	TRBV5-4	TGTGCCAGCAGCGTAGGAGGACAGGGGACCTACGAGCAGTACTTC	CASSVGGQGTYEQYF
once	TRBJ1-6	TRBD1	TRBV5-6	TGTGCCAGCAGCTCGGACAGGGTTTCACCCCTCCACTTT	CASSSDRVSPLHF
few	TRBJ1-6	.	TRBV2	TGTGCCAGCAGGGACACCCGTAATTCACCCCTCCACTTT	CASRDTRNSPLHF
.	TRBJ1-1	.	TRBV2	TGTGCCAGCAGTGAAATTGCGATCTTCATGAACACTGAAGCTTTCTTT	CASSEIAIFMNTEAFF
.	TRBJ2-7	.	TRBV5-4	TGTGCCAGCAGCCCCATGACAGGAGACTCCTACGAGCAGTACTTC	CASSPMTGDSYEQYF
few	TRBJ1-4	.	TRBV16	TGTGCCAGCAGCCAGTTTAAGGGGCCCGCAACTAATGAAAAACTGTTTTTT	CASSQFKGPATNEKLFF
.	TRBJ2-6	.	TRBV1	TGCACCAGCAGCCAAGTGACTAGCGGGGGGGACTCTGGGGCCAACGTCCTGACTTTC	CTSSQVTSGGDSGANVLTF
once	TRBJ2-1	TRBD2	TRBV6-5	TGTGCCAGCAGTGGGACTAGCGGGGGGCCCCTTGAGCAGTTCTTC	CASSGTSGGPLEQFF
.	TRBJ1-5	.	TRBV19	TGTGCCAGTAGTATCCTCTACAGGCTACCCCAGCATTTT	CASSILYRLPQHF
.	TRBJ2-5	.	TRBV2	TGTGCCAGCAGTGAAGACCTCCTCGGAGAGACCCAGTACTTC	CASSEDLLGETQYF
.	TRBJ1-6	.	TRBV9	TGTGCCAGCAGCGTAGGGCCAGGGTATTCACCCCTCCACTTT	CASSVGPGYSPLHF
.	TRBJ2-1	.	TRBV10-2	TGCGCCAGCAGTGAGGCCGGGGGAAAGATTGGTGAGCAGTTCTTC	CASSEAGGKIGEQFF
.	TRBJ1-5	TRBD1	TRBV5-6	TGTGCCAGCAGCTCAACCCGGACAGGGAGGAATCAGCCCCAGCATTTT	CASSSTRTGRNQPQHF
.	TRBJ1-3	.	TRBV5-1	TGCGCCAGCAGCTTGGGTCCGGGGGGAGAAGGAAACACCATATATTTT	CASSLGPGGEGNTIYF
few	TRBJ2-6	TRBD1	TRBV6-1	TGTGCCAGCAGTGAACAGGGGGCACCTGGGGCCAACGTCCTGACTTTC	CASSEQGAPGANVLTF
.	TRBJ1-4	TRBD1	TRBV4-2	TGTGCCAGCAGCCAAAGGGCGAAACAGGGGGCGCGCGAAAAACTGTTTTTT	CASSQRAKQGAREKLFF
.	TRBJ1-1	.	TRBV7-9	TGTGCCAGCAGCTTAGTTGGTCAGGGGAGAAAGAACACTGAAGCTTTCTTT	CASSLVGQGRKNTEAFF
.	TRBJ2-3	.	TRBV19	TGTGCCAGTAGTATCGGAGATACGCAGTATTTT	CASSIGDTQYF